This T cell receptor (beta chain) was retrieved from a study of cytomegalovirus exposure and HLA in healthy donors. Primers included in the PCR were 60 Vbeta and 13 Jbeta primers. TCRdb's table, derived via immunoSEQ multiplex PCR, lists solely in-frame clones and lacks some. The sample includes fewer than 250,000 clones, approximately 80% of them seen just once. The CDR3 runs 15 residues. Trimming removed 7 bases from V and 5 bases from J, with 18 bases in between. Looked up from germline, CDR1 is MNHEY and CDR2 is SMNVEV (reference sequence). With respect to this clone: The antigen is unknown.

General observations from the study: As a later analysis showed, several of the most significant clusters appeared to be linked to common viral pathogens. Presence/absence analyses assumed roughly uniform sequencing depth across donors, which may not hold. Researchers had no immune exposure information except CMV serostatus available. Reportedly, a later analysis found an Asian-associated ancestry cluster had fewer N-insertions than the roughly 700-donor mean.

The receptor comes from a male donor in good health and CMV-seronegative. V usage is TRBV27 and J usage is TRBJ2-1, with D possibly matching TRBD1 (7 bases). Sequencing was carried out using PBMCs. CDR3 bases: TGTGCCAGCACTCTGGCAGGGGGGTTTAACAATGAGCAGTTCTTC. Translated, it gives CASTLAGGFNNEQFF.